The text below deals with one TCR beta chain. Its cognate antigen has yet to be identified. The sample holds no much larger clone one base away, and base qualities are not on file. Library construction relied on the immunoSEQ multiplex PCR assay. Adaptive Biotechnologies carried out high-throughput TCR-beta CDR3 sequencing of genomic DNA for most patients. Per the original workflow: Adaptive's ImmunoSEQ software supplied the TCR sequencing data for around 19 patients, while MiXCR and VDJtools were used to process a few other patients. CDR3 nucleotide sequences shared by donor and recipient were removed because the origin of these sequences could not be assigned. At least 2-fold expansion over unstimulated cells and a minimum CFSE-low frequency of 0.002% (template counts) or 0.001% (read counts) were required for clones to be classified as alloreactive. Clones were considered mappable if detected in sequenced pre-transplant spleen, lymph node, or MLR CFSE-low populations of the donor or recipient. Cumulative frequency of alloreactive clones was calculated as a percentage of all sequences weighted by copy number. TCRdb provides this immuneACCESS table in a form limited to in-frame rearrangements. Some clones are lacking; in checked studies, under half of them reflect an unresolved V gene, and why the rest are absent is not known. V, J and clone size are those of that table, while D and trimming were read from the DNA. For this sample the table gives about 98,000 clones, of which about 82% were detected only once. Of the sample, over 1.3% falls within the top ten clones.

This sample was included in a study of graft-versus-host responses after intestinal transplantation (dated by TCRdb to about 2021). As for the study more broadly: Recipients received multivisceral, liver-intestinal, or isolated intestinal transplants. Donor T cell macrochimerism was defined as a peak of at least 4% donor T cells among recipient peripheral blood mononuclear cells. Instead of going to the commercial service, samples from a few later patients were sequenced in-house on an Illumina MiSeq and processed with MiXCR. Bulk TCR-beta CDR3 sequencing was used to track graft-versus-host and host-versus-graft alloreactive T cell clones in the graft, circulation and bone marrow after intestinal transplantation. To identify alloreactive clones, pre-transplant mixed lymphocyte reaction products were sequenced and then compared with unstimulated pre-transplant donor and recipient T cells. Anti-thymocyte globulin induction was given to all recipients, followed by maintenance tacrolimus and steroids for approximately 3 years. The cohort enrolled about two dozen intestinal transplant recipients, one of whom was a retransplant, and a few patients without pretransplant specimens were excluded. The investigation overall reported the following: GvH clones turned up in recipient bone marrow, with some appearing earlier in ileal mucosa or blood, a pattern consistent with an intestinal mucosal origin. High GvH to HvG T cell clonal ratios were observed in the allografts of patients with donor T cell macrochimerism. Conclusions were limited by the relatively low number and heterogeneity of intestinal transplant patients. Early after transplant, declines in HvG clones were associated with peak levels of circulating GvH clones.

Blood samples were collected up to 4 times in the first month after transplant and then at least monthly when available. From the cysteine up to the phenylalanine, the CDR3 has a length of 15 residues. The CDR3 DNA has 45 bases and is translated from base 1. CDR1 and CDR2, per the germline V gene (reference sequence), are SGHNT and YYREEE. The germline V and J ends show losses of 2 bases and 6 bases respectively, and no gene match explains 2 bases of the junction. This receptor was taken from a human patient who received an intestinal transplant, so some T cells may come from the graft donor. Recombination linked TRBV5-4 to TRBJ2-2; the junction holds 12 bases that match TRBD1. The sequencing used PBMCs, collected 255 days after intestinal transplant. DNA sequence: TGTGCCAGCAGCTTTGGGACAGGGGGCCCCGGGGAGCTGTTTTTT. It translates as CASSFGTGGPGELFF.